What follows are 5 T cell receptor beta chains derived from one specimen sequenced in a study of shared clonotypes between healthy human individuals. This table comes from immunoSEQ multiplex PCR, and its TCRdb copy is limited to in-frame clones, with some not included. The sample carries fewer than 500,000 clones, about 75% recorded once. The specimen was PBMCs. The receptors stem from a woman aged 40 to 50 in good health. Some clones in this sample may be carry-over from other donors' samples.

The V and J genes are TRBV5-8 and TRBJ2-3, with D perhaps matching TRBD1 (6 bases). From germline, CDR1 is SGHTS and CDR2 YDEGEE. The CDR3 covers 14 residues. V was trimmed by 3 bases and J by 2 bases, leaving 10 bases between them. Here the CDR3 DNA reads TGTGCCAGCAGCTACGGGACACACACAGATACGCAGTATTTT. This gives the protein CASSYGTHTDTQYF.

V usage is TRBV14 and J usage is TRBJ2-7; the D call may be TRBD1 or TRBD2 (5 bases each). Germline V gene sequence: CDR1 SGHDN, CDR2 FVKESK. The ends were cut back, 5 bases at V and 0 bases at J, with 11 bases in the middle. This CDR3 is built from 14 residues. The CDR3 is CASSIPGSSYEQYF. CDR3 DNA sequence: TGTGCCAGCAGCATCCCAGGGAGCTCCTACGAGCAGTACTTC.

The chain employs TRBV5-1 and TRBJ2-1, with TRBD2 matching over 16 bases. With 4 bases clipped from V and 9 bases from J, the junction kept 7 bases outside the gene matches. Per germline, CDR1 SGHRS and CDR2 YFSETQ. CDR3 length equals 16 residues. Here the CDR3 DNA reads TGCGCCAGCAGCCCCGGGACTAGCGGGAGGGCCGGTGAGCAGTTCTTC. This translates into CASSPGTSGRAGEQFF.

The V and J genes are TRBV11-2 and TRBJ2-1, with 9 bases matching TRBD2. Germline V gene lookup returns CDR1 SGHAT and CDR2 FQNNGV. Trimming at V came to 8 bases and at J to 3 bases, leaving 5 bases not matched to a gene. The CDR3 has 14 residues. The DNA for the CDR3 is TGTGCCAGCCGTCTAGCGGGATACTACAATGAGCAGTTCTTC. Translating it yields CASRLAGYYNEQFF.

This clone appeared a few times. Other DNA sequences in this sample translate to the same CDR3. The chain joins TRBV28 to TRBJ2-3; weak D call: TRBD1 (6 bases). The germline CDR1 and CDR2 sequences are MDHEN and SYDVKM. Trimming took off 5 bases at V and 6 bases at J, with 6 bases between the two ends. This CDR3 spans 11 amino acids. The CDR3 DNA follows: TGTGCCAGCAGTAGGGGGGATACGCAGTATTTT. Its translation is CASSRGDTQYF.